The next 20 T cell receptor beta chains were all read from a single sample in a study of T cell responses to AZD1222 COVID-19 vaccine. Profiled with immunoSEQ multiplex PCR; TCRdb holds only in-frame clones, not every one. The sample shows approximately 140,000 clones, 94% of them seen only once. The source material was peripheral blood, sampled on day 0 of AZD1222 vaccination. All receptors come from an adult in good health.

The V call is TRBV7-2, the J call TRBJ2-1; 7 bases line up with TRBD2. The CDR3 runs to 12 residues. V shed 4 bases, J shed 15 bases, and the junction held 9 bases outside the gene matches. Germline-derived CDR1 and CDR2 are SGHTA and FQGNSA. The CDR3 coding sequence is TGTGCCAGCAGCTCCCCCACTAGCGTGGGGTTCTTC. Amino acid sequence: CASSSPTSVGFF. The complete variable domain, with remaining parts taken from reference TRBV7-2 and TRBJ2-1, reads GAGVSQSPSNKVTEKGKDVELRCDPISGHTALYWYRQSLGQGLEFLIYFQGNSAPDKSGLPSDRFSAERTGGSVSTLTIQRTQQEDSAVYLCASSSPTSVGFFGPGTRLTVL.

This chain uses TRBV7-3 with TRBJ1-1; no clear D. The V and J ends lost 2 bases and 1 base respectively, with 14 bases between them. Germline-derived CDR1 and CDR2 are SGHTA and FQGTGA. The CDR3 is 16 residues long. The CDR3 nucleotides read TGTGCCAGCAGCTTATATATCCCTAACAAGAACACTGAAGCTTTCTTT. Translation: CASSLYIPNKNTEAFF.

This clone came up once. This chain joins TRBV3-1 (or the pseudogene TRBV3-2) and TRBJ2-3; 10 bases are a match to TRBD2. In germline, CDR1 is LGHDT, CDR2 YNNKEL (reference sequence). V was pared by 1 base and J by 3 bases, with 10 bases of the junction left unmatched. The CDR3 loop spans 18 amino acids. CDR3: CASSQVGPSGRKTDTQYF. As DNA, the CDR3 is TGTGCCAGCAGCCAAGTGGGGCCTAGCGGGAGAAAGACAGATACGCAGTATTTT.

In DNA form, the CDR3 reads TGTGCCAGCAGCTTTCAGGGAAACTACGAGCAGTACGTC. Protein: CASSFQGNYEQYV. V and J are TRBV7-2 and TRBJ2-7, with D perhaps TRBD1 (5 bases). V lost 3 bases and J 3 bases, leaving 9 bases between the germline ends. This CDR3 region has 13 residues. Germline V gene lookup returns CDR1 SGHTA and CDR2 FQGNSA.

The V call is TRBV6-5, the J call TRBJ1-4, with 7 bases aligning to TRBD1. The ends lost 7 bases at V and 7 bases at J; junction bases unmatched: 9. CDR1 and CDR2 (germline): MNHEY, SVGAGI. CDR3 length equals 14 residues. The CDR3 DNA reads TGTGCCAGCATGGCGACAGGGCGTCGTGAAAAACTGTTTTTT. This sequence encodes CASMATGRREKLFF.

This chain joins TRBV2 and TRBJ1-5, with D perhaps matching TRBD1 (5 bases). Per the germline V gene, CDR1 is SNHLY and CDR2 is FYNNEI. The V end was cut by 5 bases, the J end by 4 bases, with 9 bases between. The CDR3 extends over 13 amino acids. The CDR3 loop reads CASSRGTNQPQHF. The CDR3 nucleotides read TGTGCCAGCAGTCGGGGGACGAATCAGCCCCAGCATTTT. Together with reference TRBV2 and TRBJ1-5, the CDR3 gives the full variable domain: EPEVTQTPSHQVTQMGQEVILRCVPISNHLYFYWYRQILGQKVEFLVSFYNNEISEKSEIFDDQFSVERPDGSNFTLKIRSTKLEDSAMYFCASSRGTNQPQHFGDGTRLSIL.

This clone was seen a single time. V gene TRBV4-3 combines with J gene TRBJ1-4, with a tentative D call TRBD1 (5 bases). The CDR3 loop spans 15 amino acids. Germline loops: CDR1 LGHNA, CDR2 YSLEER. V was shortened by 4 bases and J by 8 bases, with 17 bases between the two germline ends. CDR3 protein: CASSRDRGMREKLFF. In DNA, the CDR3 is TGCGCCAGCAGCCGGGATCGGGGCATGAGAGAAAAACTGTTTTTT.

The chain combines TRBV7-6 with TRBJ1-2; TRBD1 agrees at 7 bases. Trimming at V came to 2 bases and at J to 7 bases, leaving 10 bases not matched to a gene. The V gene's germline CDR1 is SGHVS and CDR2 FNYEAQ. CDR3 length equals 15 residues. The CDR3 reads CASSLPGQDYSGYTF. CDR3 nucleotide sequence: TGTGCCAGCAGCTTACCAGGACAGGATTACTCTGGCTACACCTTC.

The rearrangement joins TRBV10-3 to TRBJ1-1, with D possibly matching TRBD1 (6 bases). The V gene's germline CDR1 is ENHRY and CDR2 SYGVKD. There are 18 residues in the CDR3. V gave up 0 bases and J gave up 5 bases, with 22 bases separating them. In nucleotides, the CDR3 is TGTGCCATCAGTGAGTCTAAAGGTCAGGGGAATGGAGGAACTGAAGCTTTCTTT. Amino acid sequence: CAISESKGQGNGGTEAFF.

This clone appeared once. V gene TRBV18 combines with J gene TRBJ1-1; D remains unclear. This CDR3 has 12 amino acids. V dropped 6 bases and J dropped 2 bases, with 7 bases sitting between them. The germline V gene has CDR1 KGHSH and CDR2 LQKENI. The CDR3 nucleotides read TGTGCCAGCTCTAATTATAACACTGAAGCTTTCTTT. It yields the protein CASSNYNTEAFF.

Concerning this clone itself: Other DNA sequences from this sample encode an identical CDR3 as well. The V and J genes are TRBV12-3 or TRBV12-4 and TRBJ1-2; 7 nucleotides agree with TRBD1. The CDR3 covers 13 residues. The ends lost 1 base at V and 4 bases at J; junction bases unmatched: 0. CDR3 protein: CASSLDRGYGYTF. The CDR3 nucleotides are TGTGCCAGCAGTTTAGACAGGGGCTATGGCTACACCTTC.

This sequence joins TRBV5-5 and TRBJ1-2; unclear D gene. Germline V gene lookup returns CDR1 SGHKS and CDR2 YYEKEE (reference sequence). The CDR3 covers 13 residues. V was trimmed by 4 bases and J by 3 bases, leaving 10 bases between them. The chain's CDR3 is CASSLQNYYGYTF. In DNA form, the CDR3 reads TGTGCCAGCAGCCTACAGAATTACTATGGCTACACCTTC. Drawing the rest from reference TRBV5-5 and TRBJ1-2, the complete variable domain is DAGVTQSPTHLIKTRGQQVTLRCSPISGHKSVSWYQQVLGQGPQFIFQYYEKEERGRGNFPDRFSARQFPNYSSELNVNALLLGDSALYLCASSLQNYYGYTFGSGTRLTVV.

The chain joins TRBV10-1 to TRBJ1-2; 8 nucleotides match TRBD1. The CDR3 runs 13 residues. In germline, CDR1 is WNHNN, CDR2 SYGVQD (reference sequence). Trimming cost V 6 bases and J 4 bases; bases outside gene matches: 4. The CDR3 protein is CASSWDRSYGYTF. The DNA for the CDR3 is TGCGCCAGCAGCTGGGACAGGAGCTATGGCTACACCTTC.

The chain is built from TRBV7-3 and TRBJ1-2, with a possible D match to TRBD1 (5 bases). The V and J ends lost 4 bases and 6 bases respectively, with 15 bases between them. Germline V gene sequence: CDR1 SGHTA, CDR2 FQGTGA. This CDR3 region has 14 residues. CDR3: CASSSGTGPNGYTF. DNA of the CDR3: TGTGCCAGCAGCTCCGGTACGGGGCCCAATGGCTACACCTTC.

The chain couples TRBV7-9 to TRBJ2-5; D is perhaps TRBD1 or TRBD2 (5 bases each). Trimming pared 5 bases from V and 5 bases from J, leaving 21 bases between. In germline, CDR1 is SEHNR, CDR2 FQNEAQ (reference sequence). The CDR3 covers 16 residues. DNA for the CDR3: TGTGCCAGCAGCCCGATTATCATCGGGGCGAGGGAGACCCAGTACTTC. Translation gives CASSPIIIGARETQYF.

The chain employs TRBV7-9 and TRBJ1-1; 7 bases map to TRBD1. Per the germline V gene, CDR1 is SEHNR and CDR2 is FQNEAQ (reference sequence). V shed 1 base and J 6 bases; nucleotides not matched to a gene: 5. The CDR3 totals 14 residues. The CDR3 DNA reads TGTGCCAGCAGCTTAGTGCAGGGGACAGCTGAAGCTTTCTTT. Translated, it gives CASSLVQGTAEAFF.

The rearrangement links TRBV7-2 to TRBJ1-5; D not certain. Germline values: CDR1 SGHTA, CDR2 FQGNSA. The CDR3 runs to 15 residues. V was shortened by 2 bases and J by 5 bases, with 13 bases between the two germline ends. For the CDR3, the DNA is TGTGCCAGCAGCTTATTCCGGGGAGGAGATCAGCCCCAGCATTTT. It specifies CASSLFRGGDQPQHF.

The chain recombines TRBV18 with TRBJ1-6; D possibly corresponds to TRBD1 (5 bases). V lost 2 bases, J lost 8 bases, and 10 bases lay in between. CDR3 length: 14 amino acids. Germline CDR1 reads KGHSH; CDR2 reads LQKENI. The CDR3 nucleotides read TGTGCCAGCTCACCAGCGGGAGGGGATTCACCCCTCCACTTT. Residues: CASSPAGGDSPLHF.

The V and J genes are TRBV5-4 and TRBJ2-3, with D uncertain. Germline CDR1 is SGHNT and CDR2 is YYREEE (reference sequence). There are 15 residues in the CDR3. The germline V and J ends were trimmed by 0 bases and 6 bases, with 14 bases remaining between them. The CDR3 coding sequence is TGTGCCAGCAGCTTGGGCGTAACAATTGGGGATACGCAGTATTTT. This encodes CASSLGVTIGDTQYF.

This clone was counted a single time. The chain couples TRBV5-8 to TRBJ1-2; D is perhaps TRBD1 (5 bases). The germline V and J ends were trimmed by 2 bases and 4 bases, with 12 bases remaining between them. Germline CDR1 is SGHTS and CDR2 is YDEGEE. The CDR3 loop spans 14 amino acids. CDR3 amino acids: CASSFRGGTYGYTF. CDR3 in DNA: TGTGCCAGCAGCTTTCGGGGAGGGACCTATGGCTACACCTTC.